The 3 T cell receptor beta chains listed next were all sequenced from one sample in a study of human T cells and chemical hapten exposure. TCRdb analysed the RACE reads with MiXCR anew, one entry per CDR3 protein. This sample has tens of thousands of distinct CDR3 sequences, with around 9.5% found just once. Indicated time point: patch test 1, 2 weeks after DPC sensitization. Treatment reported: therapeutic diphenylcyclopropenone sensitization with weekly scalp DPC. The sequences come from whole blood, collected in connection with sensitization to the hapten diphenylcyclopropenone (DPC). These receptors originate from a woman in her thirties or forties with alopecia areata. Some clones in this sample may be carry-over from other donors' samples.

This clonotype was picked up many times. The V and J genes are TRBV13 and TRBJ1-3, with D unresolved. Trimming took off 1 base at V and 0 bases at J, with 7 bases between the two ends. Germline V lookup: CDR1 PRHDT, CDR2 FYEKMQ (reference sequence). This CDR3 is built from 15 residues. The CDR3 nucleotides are TGTGCCAGCAGCTTAGCGACCGGCTCTGGAAACACCATATATTTT. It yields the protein CASSLATGSGNTIYF.

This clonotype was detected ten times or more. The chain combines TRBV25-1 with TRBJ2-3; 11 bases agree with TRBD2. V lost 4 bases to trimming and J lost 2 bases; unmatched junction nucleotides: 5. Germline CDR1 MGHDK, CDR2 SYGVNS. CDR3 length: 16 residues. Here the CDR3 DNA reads TGTGCCAGCAGTGGACTAGCGGGGTCATTCACAGATACGCAGTATTTT. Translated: CASSGLAGSFTDTQYF.

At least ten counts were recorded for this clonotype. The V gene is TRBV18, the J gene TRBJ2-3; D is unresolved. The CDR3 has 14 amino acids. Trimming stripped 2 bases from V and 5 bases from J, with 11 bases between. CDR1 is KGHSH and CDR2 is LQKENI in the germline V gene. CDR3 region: CASSPRRERDTQYF. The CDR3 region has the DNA TGTGCCAGCTCACCAAGACGTGAGAGAGATACGCAGTATTTT.